This section outlines one TCR beta chain sequence together with its context. Its antigen is currently unknown. This entry is derived from a study of cytomegalovirus exposure and HLA in healthy donors. Overall study findings and caveats: It was only CMV serostatus that was available as immune exposure information. Rarity marked most TCR sequences, yet some public TCRs occurred in many donors.

Though nominally healthy at sampling, donors likely had unrecorded immune exposures. The PCR contained 60 Vbeta and 13 Jbeta primers. Only in-frame clones appear in the TCRdb table, and some are missing; sequencing was by immunoSEQ multiplex PCR. The sample has 210,000 or so clones, around four fifths seen once. V was clipped by 3 bases and J by 4 bases, with 10 bases between them. This CDR3 comprises 15 residues. Per the germline V gene, CDR1 is MDHEN and CDR2 is SYDVKM. Sequences were obtained from PBMCs. The V and J genes are TRBV28 and TRBJ1-6; D ambiguous. This sequence was found in a woman aged 55 to 70 in good health and CMV-seropositive. The CDR3 loop is CASSLALSYNSPLHF. Here the CDR3 DNA reads TGTGCCAGCAGTTTGGCATTAAGTTATAATTCACCCCTCCACTTT.